The 6 T cell receptor beta chains listed next were all sequenced from one sample in a study. MiXCR was run by TCRdb on the RT-PCR reads, yielding one entry per CDR3 protein. The sample holds 650,000 to 800,000 distinct CDR3 sequences, over 12% seen once. Input material: memory CD4+ T cells from blood. The receptors stem from a female donor in good health, serving as a healthy control.

This sequence joins TRBV20-1 and TRBJ2-3; TRBD2 aligns across 9 bases. V was clipped by 4 bases and J by 2 bases; unmatched bases: 7. The CDR3 runs to 15 residues. Germline V gives CDR1 DFQATT, CDR2 SNEGSKA (reference sequence). As DNA, the CDR3 is TGCAGTGCTAACGGGCCTAGCGGGGTCACAGATACGCAGTATTTT. This gives the protein CSANGPSGVTDTQYF.

This clonotype was detected ten times or more. This chain uses TRBV10-3 with TRBJ1-2; unclear D gene. Germline V lookup: CDR1 ENHRY, CDR2 SYGVKD. CDR3 length equals 14 residues. Trimming removed 6 bases at V and 4 bases at J, with 15 bases between. The CDR3 sequence is CAIRSTEIGYGYTF. The CDR3 DNA sequence: TGTGCCATCAGGAGTACAGAAATCGGCTATGGCTACACCTTC.

For this clonotype: This may be a read error: a much more frequent sequence differs by one nucleotide. The chain combines TRBV12-3 or TRBV12-4 with TRBJ2-2; D remains unclear. The CDR3 runs to 14 residues. V lost 6 bases and J lost 0, with 8 bases in between. CDR3 DNA sequence: TGTGCCAGCAGCTCCGACGCGAACACCGGGGAGCTGTTTTTT. Translating gives CASSSDANTGELFF.

The chain has TRBV12-3 or TRBV12-4 and TRBJ1-4; D gene ambiguous. The CDR3 is made up of 16 amino acids. Trimming took 8 bases from V and 4 from J, leaving 20 bases between them. The CDR3 loop reads CASSPVGAKGNEKLFF. In DNA, the CDR3 is TGTGCCAGCTCCCCGGTTGGTGCAAAGGGTAATGAAAAACTGTTTTTT.

Many counts were recorded for this clonotype. In DNA form, the CDR3 reads TGTGCCAGCACCCCAGGGGGGGCGGACTATGGCTACACCTTC. This sequence encodes CASTPGGADYGYTF. The gene calls are TRBV6-5 and TRBJ1-2; TRBD1 agrees at 7 bases. The V segment lost 7 bases and the J segment 3 bases; nucleotides outside the gene matches: 8. This CDR3 has 14 residues. Germline CDR1 reads MNHEY; CDR2 reads SVGAGI.

This clonotype was counted many times. J is TRBJ1-6 and V is TRBV28, with 8 bases matching TRBD1. CDR3 size: 14 residues. V gave up 6 bases and J gave up 10 bases; unmatched junction bases: 8. Germline CDR1 MDHEN, CDR2 SYDVKM. The CDR3 loop is CASRPTGAGSPLHF. The DNA of the CDR3 is TGTGCCAGCAGACCGACAGGGGCAGGCTCACCCCTCCACTTT.